A single sample gave rise to the 14 T cell receptor beta chains below, sequenced in a study of blood T cell repertoires in COVID-19 (dated by TCRdb to the early 2020s). The library was produced with the immunoSEQ multiplex PCR assay. The clones in this table, taken by TCRdb from immuneACCESS, are in-frame only. Not every clone is retained; where verified, under half of the shortfall comes from an unresolved V gene, and the cause of the rest is unknown. This sample is represented by 340,000 or so clones; around four fifths of them were singletons. Together, the top ten hold 2.5% to 3.5% of the sample. The specimen was peripheral blood. These receptors were taken from a man between 25 and 39 years old with active or convalescent COVID-19.

The genes are TRBV6-2 or TRBV6-3 and TRBJ2-5; D is unclear. This CDR3 is built from 14 residues. V dropped 6 bases and J dropped 2 bases, with 13 bases sitting between them. Germline CDR1 is MNHEY and CDR2 is SVGEGT. In DNA, the CDR3 is TGTGCCAGCAGCCCCCCCGGGTTTCAAGAGACCCAGTACTTC. Its protein is CASSPPGFQETQYF.

The rearrangement joins TRBV5-1 to TRBJ2-6; 7 bases agree with TRBD1. CDR3 length: 15 amino acids. Trimming cost V 3 bases and J 2 bases; bases outside gene matches: 2. CDR1 and CDR2 (germline): SGHRS, YFSETQ. Written as DNA, the CDR3 is TGCGCCAGCAGCTCGGACAGGACTGGGGCCAACGTCCTGACTTTC. It is translated as CASSSDRTGANVLTF. Full variable domain (rest looked up from reference TRBV5-1 and TRBJ2-6): KAGVTQTPRYLIKTRGQQVTLSCSPISGHRSVSWYQQTPGQGLQFLFEYFSETQRNKGNFPGRFSGRQFSNSRSEMNVSTLELGDSALYLCASSSDRTGANVLTFGAGSRLTVL.

CDR3 loop: CASSQPRGGDRTVRAFF. DNA for the CDR3: TGCGCCAGCAGCCAACCCCGAGGTGGAGACAGGACTGTGAGGGCTTTCTTT. The V call is TRBV4-1, the J call TRBJ1-1, with D possibly being TRBD1 (6 bases). V lost 2 bases and J lost 11, with 27 bases in between. Germline CDR1 MGHRA, CDR2 YSYEKL. The CDR3 has 17 amino acids.

This sequence joins TRBV3-1 (or the pseudogene TRBV3-2) and TRBJ2-7; possibly TRBD2 for D (6 bases). Between the trimmed V and J ends, which lost 0 bases and 0 bases, there was a span of 9 bases. The CDR3 runs to 15 residues. Germline V CDR1 and CDR2: LGHDT, YNNKEL (reference sequence). The CDR3 sequence: CASSQDPGGSYEQYF. CDR3 in DNA: TGTGCCAGCAGCCAAGATCCCGGGGGCTCCTACGAGCAGTACTTC.

The rearrangement joins TRBV28 to TRBJ1-2; D might be TRBD1 (6 bases). V lost 2 bases to trimming and J lost 2 bases, with 12 bases between them. Germline values: CDR1 MDHEN, CDR2 SYDVKM. The CDR3 spans 15 residues. CDR3 residues: CASSLPGAANYGYTF. For the CDR3, the DNA is TGTGCCAGCAGTTTACCAGGGGCGGCCAACTATGGCTACACCTTC.

The chain uses TRBV24-1 and TRBJ2-7; maybe TRBD2 (5 bases). V was clipped by 7 bases and J by 0 bases, with 18 bases between them. This CDR3 is 16 amino acids long. Looked up from germline, CDR1 is KGHDR and CDR2 is SFDVKD. CDR3 nucleotides: TGTGCCACCAGCCCTGTGTGGGGAGTAGGCTCCTACGAGCAGTACTTC. Translation gives CATSPVWGVGSYEQYF.

The gene calls are TRBV18 and TRBJ2-1; TRBD2 matches at 16 bases. J gave up 7 bases and V 3 bases, and 6 bases lay outside the gene matches. Germline V gene lookup returns CDR1 KGHSH and CDR2 LQKENI. This CDR3 region has 17 residues. CDR3 loop: CASSPGTSGGAQNEQFF. The DNA for the CDR3 is TGTGCCAGCTCACCCGGGACTAGCGGGGGGGCCCAAAATGAGCAGTTCTTC.

J is TRBJ2-3 and V is TRBV2; a weak D match, TRBD2 (6 bases). CDR1 and CDR2 from the germline V gene are SNHLY and FYNNEI. Trimming cost V 5 bases and J 1 base, with 10 bases left between them. CDR3 length equals 14 residues. The CDR3 spells CASSRDSGTDTQYF. For the CDR3, the DNA is TGTGCCAGCAGTCGGGACTCAGGCACAGATACGCAGTATTTT.

This clone was seen only once. The chain carries TRBV5-6 and TRBJ2-3; TRBD2 aligns across 7 bases. Germline V gene data show CDR1 as SGHDT and CDR2 as YYEEEE. This CDR3 region has 17 residues. V lost 2 bases, J lost 4 bases, and 13 bases stayed unmatched. CDR3 nucleotides: TGTGCCAGCAGCTTAGGGTGGCAGCGGGGAATTGCAGATACGCAGTATTTT. Its translation is CASSLGWQRGIADTQYF.

The chain combines TRBV27 with TRBJ2-1; 8 bases match TRBD2. Looked up from germline, CDR1 is MNHEY and CDR2 is SMNVEV (reference sequence). The CDR3 is 15 amino acids. V shed 6 bases, J shed 5 bases, and the junction held 9 bases outside the gene matches. CDR3 in amino acids: CASRPPGGAHNEQFF. The CDR3 DNA follows: TGTGCCAGCAGACCCCCGGGGGGGGCCCACAATGAGCAGTTCTTC.

The chain recombines TRBV7-2 with TRBJ1-3, with 8 bases matching TRBD1. Germline lookup yields CDR1 SGHTA and CDR2 FQGNSA. The CDR3 runs 12 residues. The V segment lost 1 base and the J segment 16 bases; nucleotides outside the gene matches: 6. In DNA form, the CDR3 reads TGTGCCAGCAGCTTAGGGACAGGGCTCTGGTATTTT. Protein: CASSLGTGLWYF.

The V and J genes are TRBV6-5 and TRBJ2-7; D may be TRBD2 (6 bases). The CDR3 is made up of 15 amino acids. V was shortened by 6 bases and J by 3 bases, with 18 bases between the two germline ends. Germline V gene lookup returns CDR1 MNHEY and CDR2 SVGAGI. The CDR3 protein is CASRDTGLLFYEQYF. The CDR3 bases are TGTGCCAGCAGAGATACGGGACTCCTTTTCTACGAGCAGTACTTC.

The gene calls are TRBV2 and TRBJ1-5; D is undetermined. Germline V CDR1 and CDR2: SNHLY, FYNNEI. Trimming left V 1 base short and J 5 bases short, with 6 bases between. The CDR3 spans 13 residues. CDR3 nucleotide sequence: TGTGCCAGCAGTGAAGGGGCCTATCAGCCCCAGCATTTT. Its protein is CASSEGAYQPQHF.

The gene calls are TRBV7-3 and TRBJ2-2; possibly TRBD2 for D (5 bases). The CDR3 has 13 residues. Germline loops: CDR1 SGHTA, CDR2 FQGTGA. V lost 5 bases to trimming and J lost 5 bases, with 9 bases between them. CDR3 nucleotides: TGTGCCAGCAGCATCCGGGGTACCGGGGAGCTGTTTTTT. Its translation is CASSIRGTGELFF.